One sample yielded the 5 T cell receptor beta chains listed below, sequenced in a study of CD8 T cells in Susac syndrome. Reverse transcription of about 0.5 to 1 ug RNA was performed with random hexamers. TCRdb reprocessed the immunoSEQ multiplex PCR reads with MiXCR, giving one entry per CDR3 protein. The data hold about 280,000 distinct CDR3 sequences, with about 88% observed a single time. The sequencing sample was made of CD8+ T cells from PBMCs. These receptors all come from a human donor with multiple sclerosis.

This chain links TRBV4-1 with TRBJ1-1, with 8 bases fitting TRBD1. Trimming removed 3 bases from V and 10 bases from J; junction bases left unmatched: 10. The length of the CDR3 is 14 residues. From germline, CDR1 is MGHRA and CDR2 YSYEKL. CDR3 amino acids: CASSQPGGAKGAFF. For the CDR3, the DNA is TGCGCCAGCAGCCAGCCAGGGGGCGCGAAGGGAGCTTTCTTT.

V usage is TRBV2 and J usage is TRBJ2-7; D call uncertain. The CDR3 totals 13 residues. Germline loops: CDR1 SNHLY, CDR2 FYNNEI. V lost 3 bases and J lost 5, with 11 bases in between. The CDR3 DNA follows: TGTGCCAGCAGTGACCCCCCCGACGACGAGCAGTACTTC. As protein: CASSDPPDDEQYF.

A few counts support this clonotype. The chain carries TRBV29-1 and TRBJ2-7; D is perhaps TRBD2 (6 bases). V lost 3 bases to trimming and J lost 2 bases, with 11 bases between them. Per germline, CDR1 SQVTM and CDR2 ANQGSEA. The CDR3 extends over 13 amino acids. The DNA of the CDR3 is TGCAGCGTTGAGGTCGGAGGGGCCTACGAGCAGTACTTC. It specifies CSVEVGGAYEQYF.

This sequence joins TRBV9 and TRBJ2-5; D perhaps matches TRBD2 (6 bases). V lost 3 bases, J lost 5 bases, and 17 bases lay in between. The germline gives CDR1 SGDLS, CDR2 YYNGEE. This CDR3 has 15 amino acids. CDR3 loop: CASSAGSLAVETQYF. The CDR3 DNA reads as TGTGCCAGCAGCGCGGGCTCCTTAGCGGTTGAGACCCAGTACTTC.

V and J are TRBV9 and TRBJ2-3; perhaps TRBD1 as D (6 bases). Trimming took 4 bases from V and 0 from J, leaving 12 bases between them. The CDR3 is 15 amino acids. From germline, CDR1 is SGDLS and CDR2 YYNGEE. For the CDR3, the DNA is TGTGCCAGCAGCACGGACAGCCTTAGCACAGATACGCAGTATTTT. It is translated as CASSTDSLSTDTQYF. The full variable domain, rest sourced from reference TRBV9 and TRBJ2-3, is DSGVTQTPKHLITATGQRVTLRCSPRSGDLSVYWYQQSLDQGLQFLIQYYNGEERAKGNILERFSAQQFPDLHSELNLSSLELGDSALYFCASSTDSLSTDTQYFGPGTRLTVL.